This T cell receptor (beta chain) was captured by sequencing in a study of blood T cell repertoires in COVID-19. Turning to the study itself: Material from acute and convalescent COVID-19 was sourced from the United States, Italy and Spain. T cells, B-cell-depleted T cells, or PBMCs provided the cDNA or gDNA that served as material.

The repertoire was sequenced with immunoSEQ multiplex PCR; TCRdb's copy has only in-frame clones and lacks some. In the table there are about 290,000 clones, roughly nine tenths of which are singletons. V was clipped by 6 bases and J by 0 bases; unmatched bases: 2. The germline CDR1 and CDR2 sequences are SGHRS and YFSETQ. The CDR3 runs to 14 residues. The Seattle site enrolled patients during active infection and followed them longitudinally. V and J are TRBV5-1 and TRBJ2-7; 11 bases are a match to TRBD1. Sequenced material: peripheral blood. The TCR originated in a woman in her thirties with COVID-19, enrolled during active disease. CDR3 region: CASKGQGASYEQYF. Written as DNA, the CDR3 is TGCGCCAGCAAAGGACAGGGGGCCTCCTACGAGCAGTACTTC. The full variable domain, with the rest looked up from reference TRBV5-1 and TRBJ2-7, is KAGVTQTPRYLIKTRGQQVTLSCSPISGHRSVSWYQQTPGQGLQFLFEYFSETQRNKGNFPGRFSGRQFSNSRSEMNVSTLELGDSALYLCASKGQGASYEQYFGPGTRLTVT.